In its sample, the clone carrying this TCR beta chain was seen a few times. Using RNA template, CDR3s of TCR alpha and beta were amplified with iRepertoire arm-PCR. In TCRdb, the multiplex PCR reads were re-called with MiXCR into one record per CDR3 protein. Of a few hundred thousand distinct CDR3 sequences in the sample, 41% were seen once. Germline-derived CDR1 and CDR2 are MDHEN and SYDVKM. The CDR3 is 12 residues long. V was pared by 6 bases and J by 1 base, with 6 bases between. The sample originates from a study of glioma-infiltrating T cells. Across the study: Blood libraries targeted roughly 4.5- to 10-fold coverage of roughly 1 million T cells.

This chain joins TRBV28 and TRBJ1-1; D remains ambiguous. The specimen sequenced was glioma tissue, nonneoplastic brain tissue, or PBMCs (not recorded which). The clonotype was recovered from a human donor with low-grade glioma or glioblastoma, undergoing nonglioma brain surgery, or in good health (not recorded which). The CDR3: CASRLANTEAFF. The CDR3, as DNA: TGTGCCAGCAGGCTCGCGAACACTGAAGCTTTCTTT.